This TCR beta chain originates from a study of T-cell memory formation after mild COVID-19. The germline CDR1 and CDR2 sequences are DFQATT and SNEGSKA (reference sequence). The CDR3 is made up of 14 amino acids. The V end was cut by 0 bases, the J end by 8 bases, with 17 bases between. The sample holds a few counts of this clonotype. Using its own MiXCR run on the 5' RACE reads, TCRdb lists one record per CDR3 protein. The sample lists about 410,000 distinct CDR3 sequences; around a quarter were seen once. The source is an adult woman who had mild COVID-19 (a few samples of this study predate the infection). Cell type and time point are not known. This chain joins TRBV20-1 and TRBJ2-7; a weak D match, TRBD1 (5 bases). Sequenced: PBMCs or a T cell subset sorted from them (not recorded which). CDR3: CSARDWQGRLQQYF. The CDR3 coding sequence is TGCAGTGCTAGAGATTGGCAGGGCCGGTTGCAGCAGTACTTC.